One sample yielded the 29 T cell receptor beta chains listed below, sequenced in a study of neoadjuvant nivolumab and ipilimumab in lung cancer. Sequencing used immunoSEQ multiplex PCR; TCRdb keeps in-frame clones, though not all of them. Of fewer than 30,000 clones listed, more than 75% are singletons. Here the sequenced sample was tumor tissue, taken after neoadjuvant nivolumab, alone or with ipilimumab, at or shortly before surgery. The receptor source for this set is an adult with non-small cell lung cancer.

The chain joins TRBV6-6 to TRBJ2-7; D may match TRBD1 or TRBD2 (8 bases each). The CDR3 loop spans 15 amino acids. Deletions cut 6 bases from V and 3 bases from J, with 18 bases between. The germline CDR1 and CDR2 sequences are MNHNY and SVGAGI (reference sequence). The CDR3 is CASSHSGTGHYEQYF. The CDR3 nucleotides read TGTGCCAGCAGCCATAGCGGGACAGGTCACTACGAGCAGTACTTC.

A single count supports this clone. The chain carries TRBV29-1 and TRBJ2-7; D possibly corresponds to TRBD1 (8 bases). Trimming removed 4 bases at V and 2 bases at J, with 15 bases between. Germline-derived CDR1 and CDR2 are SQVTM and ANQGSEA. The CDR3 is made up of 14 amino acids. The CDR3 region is CSVGGTGGAYEQYF. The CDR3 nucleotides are TGCAGCGTTGGGGGCACAGGGGGGGCCTACGAGCAGTACTTC.

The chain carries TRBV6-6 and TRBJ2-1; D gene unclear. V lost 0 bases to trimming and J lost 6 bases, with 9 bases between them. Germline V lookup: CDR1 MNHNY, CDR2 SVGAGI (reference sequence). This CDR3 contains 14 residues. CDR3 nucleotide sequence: TGTGCCAGCAGTTACTCCGGCCGGTTCAATGAGCAGTTCTTC. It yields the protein CASSYSGRFNEQFF.

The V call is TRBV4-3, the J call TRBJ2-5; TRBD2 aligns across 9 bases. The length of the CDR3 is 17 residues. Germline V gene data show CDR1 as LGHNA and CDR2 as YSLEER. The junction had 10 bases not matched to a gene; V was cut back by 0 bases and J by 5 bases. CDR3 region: CASSQDLWTSAGETQYF. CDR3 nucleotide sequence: TGCGCCAGCAGCCAAGACCTCTGGACTAGCGCGGGGGAGACCCAGTACTTC.

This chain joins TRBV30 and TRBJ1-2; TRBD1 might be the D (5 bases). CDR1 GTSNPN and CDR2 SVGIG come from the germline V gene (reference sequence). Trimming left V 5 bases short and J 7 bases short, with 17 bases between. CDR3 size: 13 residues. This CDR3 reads CAWSWGVAGGYTF. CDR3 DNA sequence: TGTGCCTGGTCTTGGGGGGTAGCGGGTGGCTACACCTTC.

The chain's CDR3 is CASSPPGLAGQETQYF. CDR3 nucleotides: TGTGCCAGCTCACCACCGGGACTAGCGGGTCAAGAGACCCAGTACTTC. This rearrangement joins TRBV18 to TRBJ2-5, with TRBD2 identical over 12 bases. The CDR3 sequence is 16 residues long. J gave up 2 bases and V 0 bases, and 1 base lay outside the gene matches. Per germline, CDR1 KGHSH and CDR2 LQKENI.

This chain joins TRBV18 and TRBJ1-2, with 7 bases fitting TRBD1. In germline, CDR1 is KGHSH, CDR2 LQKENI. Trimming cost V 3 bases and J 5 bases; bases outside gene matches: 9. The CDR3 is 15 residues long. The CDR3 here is CASSPLRDSIYGYTF. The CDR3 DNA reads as TGTGCCAGCTCACCTCTCCGGGACAGCATTTATGGCTACACCTTC.

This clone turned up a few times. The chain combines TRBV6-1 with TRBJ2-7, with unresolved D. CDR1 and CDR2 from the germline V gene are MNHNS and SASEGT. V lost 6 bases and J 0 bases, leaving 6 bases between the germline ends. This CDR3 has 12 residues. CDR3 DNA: TGTGCCAGCAGACTGAACTCCTACGAGCAGTACTTC. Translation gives CASRLNSYEQYF.

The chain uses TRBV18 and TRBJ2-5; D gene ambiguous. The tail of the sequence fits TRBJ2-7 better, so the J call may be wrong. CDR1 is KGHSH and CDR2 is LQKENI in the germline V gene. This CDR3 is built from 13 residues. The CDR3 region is CASSPNSFYEQYF. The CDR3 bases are TGTGCCAGCTCACCGAATTCCTTCTACGAGCAGTACTTC.

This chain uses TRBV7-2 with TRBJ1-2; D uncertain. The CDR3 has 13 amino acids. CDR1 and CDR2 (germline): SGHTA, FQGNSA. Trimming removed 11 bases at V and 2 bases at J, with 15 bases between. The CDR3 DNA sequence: TGTGCCTGTCGGCCCCCAGCAAACTATGGCTACACCTTC. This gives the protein CACRPPANYGYTF.

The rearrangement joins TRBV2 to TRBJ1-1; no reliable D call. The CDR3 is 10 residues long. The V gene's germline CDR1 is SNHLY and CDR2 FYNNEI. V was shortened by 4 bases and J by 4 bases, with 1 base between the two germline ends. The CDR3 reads CASSVTEAFF. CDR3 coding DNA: TGTGCCAGCAGTGTCACTGAAGCTTTCTTT.

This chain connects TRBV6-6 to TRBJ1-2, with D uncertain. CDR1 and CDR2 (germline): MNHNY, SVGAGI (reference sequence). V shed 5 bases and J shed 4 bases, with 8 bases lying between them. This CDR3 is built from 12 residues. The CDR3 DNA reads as TGTGCCAGCAGTCGGACGTCCTATGGCTACACCTTC. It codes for CASSRTSYGYTF.

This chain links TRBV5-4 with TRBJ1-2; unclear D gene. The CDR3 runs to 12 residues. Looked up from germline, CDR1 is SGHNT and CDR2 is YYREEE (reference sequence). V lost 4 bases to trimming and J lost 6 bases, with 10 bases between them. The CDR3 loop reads CASSGGQDGYTF. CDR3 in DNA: TGTGCCAGCAGCGGAGGTCAAGATGGCTACACCTTC.

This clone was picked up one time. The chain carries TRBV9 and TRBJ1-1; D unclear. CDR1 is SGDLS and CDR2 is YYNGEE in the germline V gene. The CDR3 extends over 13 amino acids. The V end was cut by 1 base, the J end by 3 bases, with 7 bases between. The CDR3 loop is CASSVSHHTEAFF. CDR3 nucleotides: TGTGCCAGCAGCGTATCACACCACACTGAAGCTTTCTTT.

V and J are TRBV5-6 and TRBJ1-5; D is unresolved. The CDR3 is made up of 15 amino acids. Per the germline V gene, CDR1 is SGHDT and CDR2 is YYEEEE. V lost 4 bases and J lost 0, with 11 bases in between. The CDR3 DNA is TGTGCCAGCAGCCGCGGCGGTTATAGCAATCAGCCCCAGCATTTT. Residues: CASSRGGYSNQPQHF. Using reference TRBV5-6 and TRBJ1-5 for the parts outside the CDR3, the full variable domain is DAGVTQSPTHLIKTRGQQVTLRCSPKSGHDTVSWYQQALGQGPQFIFQYYEEEERQRGNFPDRFSGHQFPNYSSELNVNALLLGDSALYLCASSRGGYSNQPQHFGDGTRLSIL.

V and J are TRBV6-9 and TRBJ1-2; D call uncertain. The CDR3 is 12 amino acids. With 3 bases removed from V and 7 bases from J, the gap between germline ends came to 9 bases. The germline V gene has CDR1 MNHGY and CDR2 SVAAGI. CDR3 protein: CASSYPTGGYTF. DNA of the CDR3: TGTGCCAGCAGTTACCCCACCGGTGGCTACACCTTC.

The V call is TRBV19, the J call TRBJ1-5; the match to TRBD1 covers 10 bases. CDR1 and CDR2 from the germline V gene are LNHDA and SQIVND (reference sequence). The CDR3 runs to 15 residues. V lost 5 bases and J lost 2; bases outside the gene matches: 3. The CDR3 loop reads CASSVGTGGNQPQHF. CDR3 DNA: TGTGCCAGTAGTGTAGGGACAGGGGGCAATCAGCCCCAGCATTTT.

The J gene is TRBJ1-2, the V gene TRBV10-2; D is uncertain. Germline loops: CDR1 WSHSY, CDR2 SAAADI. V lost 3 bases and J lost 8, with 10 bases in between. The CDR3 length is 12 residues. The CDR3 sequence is CASSDRAGGYTF. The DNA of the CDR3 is TGCGCCAGCAGTGATAGGGCTGGCGGCTACACCTTC.

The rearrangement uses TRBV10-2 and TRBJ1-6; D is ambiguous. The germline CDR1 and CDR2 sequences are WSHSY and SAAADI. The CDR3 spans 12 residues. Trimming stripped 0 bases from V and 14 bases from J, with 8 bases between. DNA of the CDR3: TGCGCCAGCAGTGAGTCCCGTGGGGCCCTCCACTTT. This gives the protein CASSESRGALHF.

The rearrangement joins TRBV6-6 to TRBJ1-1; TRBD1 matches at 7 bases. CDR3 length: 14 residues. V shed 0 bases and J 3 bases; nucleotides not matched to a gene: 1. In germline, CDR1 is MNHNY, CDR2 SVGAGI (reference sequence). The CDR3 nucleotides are TGTGCCAGCAGTTACTCCAGGGGGGACACTGAAGCTTTCTTT. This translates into CASSYSRGDTEAFF.

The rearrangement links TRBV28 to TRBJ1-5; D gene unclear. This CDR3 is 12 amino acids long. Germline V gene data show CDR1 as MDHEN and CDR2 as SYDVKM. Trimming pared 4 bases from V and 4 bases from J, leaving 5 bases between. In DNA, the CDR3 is TGTGCCAGCAGTTCGATGAATCAGCCCCAGCATTTT. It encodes CASSSMNQPQHF.

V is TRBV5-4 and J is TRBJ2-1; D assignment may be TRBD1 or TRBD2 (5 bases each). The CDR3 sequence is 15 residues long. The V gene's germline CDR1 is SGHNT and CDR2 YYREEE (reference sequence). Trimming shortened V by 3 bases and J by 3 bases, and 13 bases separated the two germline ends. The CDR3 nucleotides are TGTGCCAGCAGCTCTCGGGACGGGAACTACAATGAGCAGTTCTTC. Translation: CASSSRDGNYNEQFF.

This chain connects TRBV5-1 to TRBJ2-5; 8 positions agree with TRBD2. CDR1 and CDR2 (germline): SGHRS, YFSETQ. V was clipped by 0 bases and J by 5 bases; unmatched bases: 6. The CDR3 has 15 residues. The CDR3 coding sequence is TGCGCCAGCAGCTTGGAAAGCGGGGGAGCGGAGACCCAGTACTTC. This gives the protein CASSLESGGAETQYF.

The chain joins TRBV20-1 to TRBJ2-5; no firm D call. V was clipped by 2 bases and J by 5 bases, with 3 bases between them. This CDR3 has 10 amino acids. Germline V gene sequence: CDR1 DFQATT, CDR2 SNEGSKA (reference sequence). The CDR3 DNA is TGCAGTGCTAGACGGGAGACCCAGTACTTC. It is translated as CSARRETQYF.

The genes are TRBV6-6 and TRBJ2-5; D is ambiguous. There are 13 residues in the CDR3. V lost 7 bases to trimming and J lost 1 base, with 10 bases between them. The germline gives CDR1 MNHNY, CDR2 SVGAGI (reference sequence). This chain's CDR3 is CASTPPGQETQYF. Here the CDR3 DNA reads TGTGCCAGCACCCCTCCGGGCCAAGAGACCCAGTACTTC.

The CDR3 reads CASSLAGGGGSPLHF. CDR3 bases: TGTGCCAGCAGCTTAGCCGGCGGGGGTGGGTCACCCCTCCACTTT. V and J are TRBV7-9 and TRBJ1-6; a possible D gene is TRBD1 (5 bases). The CDR3 is 15 amino acids. V lost 0 bases to trimming and J lost 10 bases, with 13 bases between them. CDR1 SEHNR and CDR2 FQNEAQ come from the germline V gene (reference sequence). Supplemented by reference TRBV7-9 and TRBJ1-6, the full variable domain reads DTGVSQNPRHKITKRGQNVTFRCDPISEHNRLYWYRQTLGQGPEFLTYFQNEAQLEKSRLLSDRFSAERPKGSFSTLEIQRTEQGDSAMYLCASSLAGGGGSPLHFGNGTRLTVT.

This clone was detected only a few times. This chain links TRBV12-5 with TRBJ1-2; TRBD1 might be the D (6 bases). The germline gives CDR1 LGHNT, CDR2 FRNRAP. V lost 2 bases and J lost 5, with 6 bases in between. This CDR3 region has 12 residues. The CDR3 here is CASGLTGYGYTF. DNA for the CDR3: TGTGCTAGTGGTTTGACAGGGTATGGCTACACCTTC.

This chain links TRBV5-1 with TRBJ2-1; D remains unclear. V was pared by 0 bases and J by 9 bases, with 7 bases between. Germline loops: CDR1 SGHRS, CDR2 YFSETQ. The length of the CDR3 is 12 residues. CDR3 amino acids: CASSLVSREQFF. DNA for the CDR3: TGCGCCAGCAGCTTGGTTAGCCGTGAGCAGTTCTTC. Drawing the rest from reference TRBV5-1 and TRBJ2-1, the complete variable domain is KAGVTQTPRYLIKTRGQQVTLSCSPISGHRSVSWYQQTPGQGLQFLFEYFSETQRNKGNFPGRFSGRQFSNSRSEMNVSTLELGDSALYLCASSLVSREQFFGPGTRLTVL.

DNA for the CDR3: TGCGCCAGCAGCCCCTCGCCGGACAGGGTCGGCAATGAGCAGTTCTTC. It encodes CASSPSPDRVGNEQFF. V usage is TRBV4-3 and J usage is TRBJ2-1; 8 nucleotides match TRBD1. V was pared by 4 bases and J by 6 bases, with 11 bases of the junction left unmatched. The CDR3 contains 16 residues. The V gene's germline CDR1 is LGHNA and CDR2 YSLEER.